This TCR beta chain appears in the sequencing data of a study of blood T cell repertoires in COVID-19. About the study: COVID-19 samples from acute and convalescent phases originated in the United States, Italy and Spain.

It was during active infection that Seattle patients were enrolled and then longitudinally followed. The V gene lost 4 bases and the J gene lost 3 bases, with 6 bases spanning the gap. The CDR3 has 12 residues. The germline V gene has CDR1 KGHDR and CDR2 SFDVKD. Original processing notes: Estimation of nucleated cell counts was performed using reference gene primer amplification. Profiled with immunoSEQ multiplex PCR; TCRdb holds only in-frame clones, not every one. The V and J calls and clone size come from that table; D and trimming were worked out from the DNA. Among around 200,000 clones listed, under 90% were seen once.

Sequenced material: peripheral blood. The clonotype comes from a woman aged 70-85 years with COVID-19, enrolled during active disease. The chain combines TRBV24-1 with TRBJ2-7; unclear D gene. CDR3 bases: TGTGCCACCAGTGACCCCGGCTACGAGCAGTACTTC. Residues: CATSDPGYEQYF.